This TCR beta chain was observed in a study of PD-1 blockade in classical Hodgkin lymphoma. On the study more broadly: Nivolumab dosed at 3 mg/kg went to patients intravenously every 2 weeks.

Method: immunoSEQ multiplex PCR; TCRdb's copy keeps in-frame clones and lacks some. The sample holds about 17,000 clones, 82% seen once. Study-wide findings and caveats: In newly diagnosed patients, baseline TCR diversity was reportedly below that of healthy donors.

All patients experienced relapse after autologous stem cell transplantation, and brentuximab vedotin exposure was variable. For this clone: Its antigen is still unknown.

Germline-derived CDR1 and CDR2 are MNHEY and SVGAGI. The CDR3 length is 15 residues. Deletions cut 2 bases from V and 10 bases from J, with 15 bases between. This sequence originates from a human donor with classical Hodgkin lymphoma. The specimen comprised peripheral blood mononuclear cells (PBMCs), sampled before the second cycle of nivolumab. The J gene is TRBJ1-6, the V gene TRBV6-5; D is possibly TRBD1 (5 bases). The chain's CDR3 is CASSYEGESASPLHF. The CDR3 region has the DNA TGTGCCAGCAGTTACGAAGGGGAATCTGCGTCACCCCTCCACTTT.